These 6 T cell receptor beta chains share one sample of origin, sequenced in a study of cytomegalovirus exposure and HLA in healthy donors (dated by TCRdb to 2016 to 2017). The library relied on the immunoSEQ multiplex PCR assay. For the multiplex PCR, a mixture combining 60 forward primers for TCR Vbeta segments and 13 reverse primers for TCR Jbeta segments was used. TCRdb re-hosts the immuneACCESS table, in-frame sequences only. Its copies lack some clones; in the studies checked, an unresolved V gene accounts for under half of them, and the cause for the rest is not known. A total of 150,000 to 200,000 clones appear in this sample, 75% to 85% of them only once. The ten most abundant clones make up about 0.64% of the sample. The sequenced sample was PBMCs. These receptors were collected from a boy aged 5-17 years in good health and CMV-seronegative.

The CDR3 reads CASSPQEPRAAFF. The CDR3 coding sequence is TGTGCCAGCAGTCCCCAGGAACCCCGCGCGGCTTTCTTT. The chain is built from TRBV6-1 and TRBJ1-1, with D unclear. CDR3 length: 13 amino acids. Germline V CDR1 and CDR2: MNHNS, SASEGT. V lost 5 bases, J lost 11 bases, and 18 bases lay in between.

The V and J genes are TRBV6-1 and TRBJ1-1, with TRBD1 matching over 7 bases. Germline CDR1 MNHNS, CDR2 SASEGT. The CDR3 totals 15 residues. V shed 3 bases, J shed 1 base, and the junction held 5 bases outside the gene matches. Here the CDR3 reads CASSDPGQPNTEAFF. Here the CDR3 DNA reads TGTGCCAGCAGTGACCCGGGACAGCCGAACACTGAAGCTTTCTTT.

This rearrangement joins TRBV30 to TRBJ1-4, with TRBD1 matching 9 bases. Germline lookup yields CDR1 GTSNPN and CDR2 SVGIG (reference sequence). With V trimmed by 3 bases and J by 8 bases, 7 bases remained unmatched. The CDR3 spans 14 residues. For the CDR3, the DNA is TGTGCCTGGAGGAAAAAACAGGGGGCCGAAAAACTGTTTTTT. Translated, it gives CAWRKKQGAEKLFF.

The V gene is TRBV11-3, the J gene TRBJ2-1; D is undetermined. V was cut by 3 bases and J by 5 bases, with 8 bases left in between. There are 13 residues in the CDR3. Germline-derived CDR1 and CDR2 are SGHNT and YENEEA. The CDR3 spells CASSFTADNEQFF. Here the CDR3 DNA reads TGTGCCAGCAGCTTTACAGCTGACAATGAGCAGTTCTTC.

CDR3: CASSFRGTVGYTF. The DNA for the CDR3 is TGTGCCAGCAGCTTCCGGGGGACAGTGGGCTACACCTTC. The chain recombines TRBV7-2 with TRBJ1-2; 7 nucleotides match TRBD1. The V gene end was trimmed by 3 bases and the J gene end by 8 bases; junction bases not matched to a gene: 6. In germline, CDR1 is SGHTA, CDR2 FQGNSA. The CDR3 covers 13 residues.

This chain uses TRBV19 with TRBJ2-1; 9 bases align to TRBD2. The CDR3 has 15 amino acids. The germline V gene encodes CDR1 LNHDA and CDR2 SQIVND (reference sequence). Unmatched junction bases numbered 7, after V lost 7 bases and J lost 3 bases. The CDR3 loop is CASTQGLAVYNEQFF. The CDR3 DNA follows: TGTGCCAGTACCCAGGGACTAGCAGTCTACAATGAGCAGTTCTTC.